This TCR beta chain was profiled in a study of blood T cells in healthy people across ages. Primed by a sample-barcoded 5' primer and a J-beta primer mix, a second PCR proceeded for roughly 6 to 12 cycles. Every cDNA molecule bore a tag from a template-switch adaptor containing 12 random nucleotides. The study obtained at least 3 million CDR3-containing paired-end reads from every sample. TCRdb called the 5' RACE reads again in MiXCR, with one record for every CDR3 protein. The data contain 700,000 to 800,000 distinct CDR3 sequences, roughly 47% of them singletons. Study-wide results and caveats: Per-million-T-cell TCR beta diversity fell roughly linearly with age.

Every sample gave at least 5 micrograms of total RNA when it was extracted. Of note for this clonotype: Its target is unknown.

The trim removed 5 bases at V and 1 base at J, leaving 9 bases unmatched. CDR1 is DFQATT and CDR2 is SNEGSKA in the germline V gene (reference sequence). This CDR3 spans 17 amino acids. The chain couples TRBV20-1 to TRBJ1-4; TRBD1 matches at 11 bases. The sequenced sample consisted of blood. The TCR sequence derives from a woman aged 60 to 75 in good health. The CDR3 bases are TGCAGTGCTTCTTCCGGGACAGGGGGGCGAACTAATGAAAAACTGTTTTTT. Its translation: CSASSGTGGRTNEKLFF.